The 24 T cell receptor beta chains given below trace back to one sample, sequenced in a study of cytotoxic CD8 clonotypes in ibrutinib-treated CLL. Some clones are missing from TCRdb's copy, which holds only in-frame ones; the method was immunoSEQ multiplex PCR. The sample holds around 130,000 clones; around four fifths are singletons and the top ten take around 3.3%. Sample: PBMCs, taken after 24 months of ibrutinib treatment. These receptors were collected from a human donor with chronic lymphocytic leukemia.

This clone was recorded once. This rearrangement joins TRBV12-5 to TRBJ2-5, with D maybe TRBD2 (5 bases). V was shortened by 2 bases and J by 3 bases, with 10 bases between the two germline ends. The CDR3 spans 14 residues. CDR1 and CDR2 from the germline V gene are LGHNT and FRNRAP. The CDR3: CASGLNPEEETQYF. DNA of the CDR3: TGTGCTAGTGGTTTGAATCCGGAGGAAGAGACCCAGTACTTC.

This chain links TRBV2 with TRBJ2-3, with TRBD1 as a possible D gene (6 bases). Germline V gene sequence: CDR1 SNHLY, CDR2 FYNNEI. V lost 6 bases, J lost 2 bases, and 9 bases lay in between. The length of the CDR3 is 13 residues. For the CDR3, the DNA is TGTGCCAGCAGCTACAGGGACACAGATACGCAGTATTTT. Amino acid sequence: CASSYRDTDTQYF.

This chain uses TRBV5-1 with TRBJ2-5, with TRBD2 as a possible D gene (6 bases). There are 16 residues in the CDR3. Trimming took off 2 bases at V and 5 bases at J, with 19 bases between the two ends. Germline V gene data show CDR1 as SGHRS and CDR2 as YFSETQ. CDR3: CASSFGRTTAGETQYF. CDR3 DNA sequence: TGCGCCAGCAGCTTCGGTCGGACAACCGCGGGGGAGACCCAGTACTTC.

The CDR3 is CASSARGQGAGGELFF. DNA for the CDR3: TGTGCCAGCAGCGCGCGGGGACAGGGGGCGGGCGGGGAGCTGTTTTTT. This chain connects TRBV13 to TRBJ2-2, with TRBD1 identical over 12 bases. In germline, CDR1 is PRHDT, CDR2 FYEKMQ (reference sequence). Germline trimming cut 5 bases from V and 7 bases from J; bases unmatched to any gene: 8. This CDR3 region has 16 residues.

This chain joins TRBV5-1 and TRBJ1-2, with 9 positions matching TRBD1. The CDR3 consists of 15 residues. Germline CDR1 and CDR2: SGHRS and YFSETQ. The V segment lost 0 bases and the J segment 3 bases; nucleotides outside the gene matches: 3. CDR3 amino acids: CASSLGTGGHYGYTF. Here the CDR3 DNA reads TGCGCCAGCAGCTTGGGTACAGGGGGCCACTATGGCTACACCTTC.

This chain joins TRBV27 and TRBJ2-1; TRBD1 agrees at 8 bases. The CDR3 covers 14 residues. Germline V gene data show CDR1 as MNHEY and CDR2 as SMNVEV (reference sequence). The V segment lost 6 bases and the J segment 2 bases; nucleotides outside the gene matches: 3. CDR3 sequence (DNA): TGTGCCAGCAGCGACAGGGGAACCTACAATGAGCAGTTCTTC. Translation: CASSDRGTYNEQFF.

The rearrangement joins TRBV7-2 to TRBJ2-7; TRBD1 is a possible D gene (6 bases). V gave up 4 bases and J gave up 4 bases, with 11 bases separating them. The CDR3 runs to 13 residues. The germline V gene encodes CDR1 SGHTA and CDR2 FQGNSA. This CDR3 is CASSSWDTYEQYF. CDR3 DNA: TGTGCCAGCAGCTCATGGGACACTTACGAGCAGTACTTC.

The chain recombines TRBV7-9 with TRBJ2-3; possible D gene TRBD1, 6 bases. Looked up from germline, CDR1 is SEHNR and CDR2 is FQNEAQ (reference sequence). V lost 1 base and J lost 2, with 10 bases in between. The CDR3 contains 15 residues. The DNA for the CDR3 is TGTGCCAGCAGCTTAGGTGGGGGCCACACAGATACGCAGTATTTT. Encoded protein: CASSLGGGHTDTQYF.

The chain employs TRBV9 and TRBJ1-1; 9 bases map to TRBD1. Germline loops: CDR1 SGDLS, CDR2 YYNGEE. CDR3 length equals 14 residues. V gave up 5 bases and J gave up 1 base; unmatched junction bases: 3. The CDR3 region has the DNA TGTGCCAGCAGTCCGGGACAGGGGAACACTGAAGCTTTCTTT. Amino acids: CASSPGQGNTEAFF. The whole variable domain, filled in from reference TRBV9 and TRBJ1-1, reads DSGVTQTPKHLITATGQRVTLRCSPRSGDLSVYWYQQSLDQGLQFLIQYYNGEERAKGNILERFSAQQFPDLHSELNLSSLELGDSALYFCASSPGQGNTEAFFGQGTRLTVV.

This clone was observed a few times. In nucleotides, the CDR3 is TGTGCCAGCAGCCCACGGGGTTGGTTGGGCTACACCTTC. Amino acids: CASSPRGWLGYTF. The V gene is TRBV14, the J gene TRBJ1-2; no clear D gene. V lost 4 bases and J 8 bases, leaving 14 bases between the germline ends. Per the germline V gene, CDR1 is SGHDN and CDR2 is FVKESK. There are 13 residues in the CDR3. The full variable domain, with the rest looked up from reference TRBV14 and TRBJ1-2, is EAGVTQFPSHSVIEKGQTVTLRCDPISGHDNLYWYRRVMGKEIKFLLHFVKESKQDESGMPNNRFLAERTGGTYSTLKVQPAELEDSGVYFCASSPRGWLGYTFGSGTRLTVV.

The genes are TRBV10-3 and TRBJ1-1; 7 bases map to TRBD1. The CDR3 totals 13 residues. V gave up 8 bases and J gave up 2 bases; unmatched junction bases: 5. The V gene's germline CDR1 is ENHRY and CDR2 SYGVKD. The CDR3 nucleotides are TGTGCCATCGTGCGGGACAGAAACACTGAAGCTTTCTTT. Encoded protein: CAIVRDRNTEAFF.

The chain links TRBV7-8 to TRBJ1-1; D might be TRBD1 (5 bases). This CDR3 has 16 residues. Germline V gene data show CDR1 as SGHVS and CDR2 as FQNEAQ. V dropped 5 bases and J dropped 6 bases, with 22 bases sitting between them. CDR3 nucleotides: TGTGCCAGCAGCCCCGGGTCGGGGGGTGCCTTCGCTGAAGCTTTCTTT. This gives the protein CASSPGSGGAFAEAFF.

This chain connects TRBV7-2 to TRBJ1-4; D remains unclear. The germline V gene has CDR1 SGHTA and CDR2 FQGNSA. Trimming pared 5 bases from V and 4 bases from J, leaving 8 bases between. This CDR3 is 13 amino acids long. This CDR3 is CASSRGFNEKLFF. The CDR3 DNA reads TGTGCCAGCAGCCGTGGTTTTAATGAAAAACTGTTTTTT.

The chain uses TRBV7-2 and TRBJ2-5, with 11 bases that match TRBD2. The V gene end was trimmed by 5 bases and the J gene end by 2 bases; junction bases not matched to a gene: 4. The CDR3 is 15 residues long. CDR1 and CDR2 from the germline V gene are SGHTA and FQGNSA. CDR3 nucleotides: TGTGCCAGCAGCCAGGGACTAGCGGTACAAGAGACCCAGTACTTC. It codes for CASSQGLAVQETQYF.

The chain links TRBV4-3 to TRBJ1-4; a possible D gene is TRBD1 (5 bases). The CDR3 totals 17 residues. Trimming left V 0 bases short and J 7 bases short, with 18 bases between. Looked up from germline, CDR1 is LGHNA and CDR2 is YSLEER. CDR3 region: CASSQDPVRTTREKLFF. For the CDR3, the DNA is TGCGCCAGCAGCCAAGATCCAGTACGGACAACCCGTGAAAAACTGTTTTTT.

This clone was counted only a few times. The CDR3 loop is CASSPPNLQDEQYF. Here the CDR3 DNA reads TGTGCCAGCTCACCACCGAACCTCCAGGACGAGCAGTACTTC. The rearrangement links TRBV18 to TRBJ2-7; D uncertain. The CDR3 sequence is 14 residues long. Deletions cut 0 bases from V and 5 bases from J, with 11 bases between. Germline assignment: CDR1 KGHSH and CDR2 LQKENI.

The rearrangement joins TRBV29-1 to TRBJ1-3; 9 bases match TRBD1. Germline trimming cut 6 bases from V and 0 bases from J; bases unmatched to any gene: 6. The CDR3 has 15 residues. The germline V gene encodes CDR1 SQVTM and CDR2 ANQGSEA. CDR3 nucleotide sequence: TGCAGCGTAACACAGGGGGCTGGCTCTGGAAACACCATATATTTT. Its translation is CSVTQGAGSGNTIYF.

This chain uses TRBV6-5 with TRBJ1-1; D uncertain. CDR3 length: 11 amino acids. V was shortened by 7 bases and J by 1 base, with 4 bases between the two germline ends. Per the germline V gene, CDR1 is MNHEY and CDR2 is SVGAGI. The CDR3 nucleotides are TGTGCCAGCATCCGGAACACTGAAGCTTTCTTT. Amino acid sequence: CASIRNTEAFF.

This chain links TRBV11-2 with TRBJ2-3, with 7 nucleotides matching TRBD2. V gave up 4 bases and J gave up 3 bases; unmatched junction bases: 10. Per germline, CDR1 SGHAT and CDR2 FQNNGV. The length of the CDR3 is 16 residues. CDR3 protein: CASSSPSGGTTDTQYF. The DNA for the CDR3 is TGTGCCAGCAGCTCCCCTTCGGGGGGTACAACAGATACGCAGTATTTT.

The chain has TRBV6-1 and TRBJ2-7; TRBD1 is a possible D gene (5 bases). Germline values: CDR1 MNHNS, CDR2 SASEGT. V lost 5 bases to trimming and J lost 1 base, with 9 bases between them. The CDR3 spans 13 residues. The CDR3 sequence: CASSLTGSYEQYF. CDR3 DNA: TGTGCCAGCAGTCTTACAGGTTCCTACGAGCAGTACTTC.

This chain links TRBV11-1 with TRBJ2-7; D might be TRBD1 or TRBD2, each matching 6 bases. V lost 7 bases and J lost 4, with 26 bases in between. The CDR3 contains 17 residues. Looked up from germline, CDR1 is SGHAT and CDR2 is FQDESV (reference sequence). CDR3 nucleotides: TGTGCCAGCAACCCGGGGGCCTGGCGGGGCCAGGAGTACGAGCAGTACTTC. Protein product: CASNPGAWRGQEYEQYF.

This rearrangement joins TRBV19 to TRBJ2-7, with 7 bases identical to TRBD2. Germline V gives CDR1 LNHDA, CDR2 SQIVND (reference sequence). The CDR3 has 13 residues. After removal of 5 bases from V and 3 bases from J, the junction contained 4 bases not matched to a gene. CDR3 amino acids: CASSGGGNYEQYF. CDR3 nucleotides: TGTGCCAGTAGTGGGGGAGGGAACTACGAGCAGTACTTC.

This clone came up many times. The rearrangement uses TRBV4-1 and TRBJ1-6; a weak D match, TRBD1 (6 bases). Between the trimmed V and J ends, which lost 1 base and 9 bases, there was a span of 13 bases. Germline loops: CDR1 MGHRA, CDR2 YSYEKL. There are 15 residues in the CDR3. CDR3 nucleotides: TGCGCCAGCAGCCAAGGGACAGTTTCTCTTTCACCCCTCCACTTT. Protein: CASSQGTVSLSPLHF.

The CDR3 loop reads CASRQGVGRTGELFF. The DNA for the CDR3 is TGTGCCAGTAGACAGGGGGTTGGAAGAACCGGGGAGCTGTTTTTT. V and J are TRBV27 and TRBJ2-2; the match to TRBD1 covers 9 bases. Germline lookup yields CDR1 MNHEY and CDR2 SMNVEV (reference sequence). The CDR3 spans 15 residues. V was clipped by 9 bases and J by 5 bases; unmatched bases: 10.